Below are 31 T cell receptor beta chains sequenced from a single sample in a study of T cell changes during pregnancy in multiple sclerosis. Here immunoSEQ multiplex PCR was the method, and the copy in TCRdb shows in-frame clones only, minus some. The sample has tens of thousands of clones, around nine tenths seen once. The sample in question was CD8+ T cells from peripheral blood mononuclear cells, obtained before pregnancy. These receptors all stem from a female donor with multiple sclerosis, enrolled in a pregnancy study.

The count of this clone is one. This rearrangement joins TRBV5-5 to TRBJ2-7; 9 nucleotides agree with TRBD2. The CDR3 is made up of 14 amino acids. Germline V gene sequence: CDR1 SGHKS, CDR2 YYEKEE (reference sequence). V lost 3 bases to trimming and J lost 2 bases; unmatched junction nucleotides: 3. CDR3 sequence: CASSWLAGPYEQYF. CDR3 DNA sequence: TGTGCCAGCAGCTGGCTAGCGGGGCCCTACGAGCAGTACTTC.

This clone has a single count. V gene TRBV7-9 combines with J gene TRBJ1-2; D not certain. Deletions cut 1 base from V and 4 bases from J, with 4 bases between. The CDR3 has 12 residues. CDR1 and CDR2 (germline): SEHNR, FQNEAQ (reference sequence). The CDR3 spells CASSLGLYGYTF. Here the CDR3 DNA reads TGTGCCAGCAGCTTAGGGCTCTATGGCTACACCTTC.

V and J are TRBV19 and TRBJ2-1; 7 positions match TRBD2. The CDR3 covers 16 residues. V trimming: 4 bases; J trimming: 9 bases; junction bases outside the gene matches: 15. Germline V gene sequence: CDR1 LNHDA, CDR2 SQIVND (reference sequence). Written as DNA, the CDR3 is TGTGCCAGTAGTACCCCCTTGGGCGGGAGATCGAGTGAGCAGTTCTTC. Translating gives CASSTPLGGRSSEQFF.

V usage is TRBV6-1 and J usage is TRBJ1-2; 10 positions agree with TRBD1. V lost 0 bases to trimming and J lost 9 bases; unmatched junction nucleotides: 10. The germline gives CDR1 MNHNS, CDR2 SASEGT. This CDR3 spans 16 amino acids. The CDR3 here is CASSEAPDRGPASYTF. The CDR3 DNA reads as TGTGCCAGCAGTGAAGCACCTGACAGGGGGCCGGCGAGCTACACCTTC.

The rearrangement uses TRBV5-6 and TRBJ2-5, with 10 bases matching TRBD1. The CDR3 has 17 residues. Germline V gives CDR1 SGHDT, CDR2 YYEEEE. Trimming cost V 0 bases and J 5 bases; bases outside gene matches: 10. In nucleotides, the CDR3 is TGTGCCAGCAGCTTGGCCCCGGACAGGGGGGTTCTGGAGACCCAGTACTTC. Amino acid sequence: CASSLAPDRGVLETQYF.

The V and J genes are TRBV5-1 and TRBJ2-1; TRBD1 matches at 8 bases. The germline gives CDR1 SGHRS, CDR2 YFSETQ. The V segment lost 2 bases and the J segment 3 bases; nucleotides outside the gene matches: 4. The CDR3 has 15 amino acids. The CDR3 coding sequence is TGCGCCAGCAGCTTTTCGGGACAGGTCTACAATGAGCAGTTCTTC. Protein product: CASSFSGQVYNEQFF.

CDR3 in amino acids: CASSPGLTSTDTQYF. CDR3 DNA: TGCGCCAGCAGCCCCGGACTCACAAGCACAGATACGCAGTATTTT. This rearrangement joins TRBV10-2 to TRBJ2-3; possibly TRBD2 for D (5 bases). The CDR3 is 15 amino acids. Germline loops: CDR1 WSHSY, CDR2 SAAADI. Trimming shortened V by 6 bases and J by 0 bases, and 13 bases separated the two germline ends.

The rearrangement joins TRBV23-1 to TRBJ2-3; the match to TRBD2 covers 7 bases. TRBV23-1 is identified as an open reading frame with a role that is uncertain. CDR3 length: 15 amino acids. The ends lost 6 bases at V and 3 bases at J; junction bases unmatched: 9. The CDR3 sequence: CASRSRSGATDTQYF. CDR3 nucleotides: TGCGCCAGCAGGAGTAGGAGCGGGGCGACAGATACGCAGTATTTT.

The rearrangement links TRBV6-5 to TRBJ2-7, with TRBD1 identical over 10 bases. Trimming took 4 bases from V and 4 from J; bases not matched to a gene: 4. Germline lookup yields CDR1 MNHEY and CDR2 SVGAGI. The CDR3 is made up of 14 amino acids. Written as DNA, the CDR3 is TGTGCCAGCAGTTTGACAGGGGGCGCGTACGAGCAGTACTTC. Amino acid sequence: CASSLTGGAYEQYF.

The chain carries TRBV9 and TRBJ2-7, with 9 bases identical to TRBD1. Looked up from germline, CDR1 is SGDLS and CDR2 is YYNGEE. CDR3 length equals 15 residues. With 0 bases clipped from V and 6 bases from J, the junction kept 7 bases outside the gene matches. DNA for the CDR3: TGTGCCAGCAGCGTAGCTGGGACAGGGTATCGCGAGCAGTACTTC. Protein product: CASSVAGTGYREQYF.

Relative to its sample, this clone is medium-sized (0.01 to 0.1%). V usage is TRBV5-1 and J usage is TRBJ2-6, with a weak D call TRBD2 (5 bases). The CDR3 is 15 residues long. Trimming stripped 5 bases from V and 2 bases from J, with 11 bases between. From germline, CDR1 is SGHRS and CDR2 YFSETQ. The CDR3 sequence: CASSPWTPGANVLTF. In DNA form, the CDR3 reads TGCGCCAGCAGTCCGTGGACTCCTGGGGCCAACGTCCTGACTTTC. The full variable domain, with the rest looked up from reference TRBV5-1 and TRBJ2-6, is KAGVTQTPRYLIKTRGQQVTLSCSPISGHRSVSWYQQTPGQGLQFLFEYFSETQRNKGNFPGRFSGRQFSNSRSEMNVSTLELGDSALYLCASSPWTPGANVLTFGAGSRLTVL.

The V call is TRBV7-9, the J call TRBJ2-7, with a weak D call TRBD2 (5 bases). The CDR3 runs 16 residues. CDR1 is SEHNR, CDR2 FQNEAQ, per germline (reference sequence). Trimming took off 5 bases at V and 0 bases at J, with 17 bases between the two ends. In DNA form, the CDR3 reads TGTGCCAGCAGCCCACCAGGCTTCGGGGTCTCCTACGAGCAGTACTTC. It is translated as CASSPPGFGVSYEQYF.

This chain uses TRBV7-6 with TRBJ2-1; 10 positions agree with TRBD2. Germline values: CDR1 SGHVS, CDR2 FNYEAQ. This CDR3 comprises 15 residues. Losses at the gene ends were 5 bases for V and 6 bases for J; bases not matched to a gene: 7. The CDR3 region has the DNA TGTGCCAGCAGCCCCAAGCGGGGGGGCGGCAATGAGCAGTTCTTC. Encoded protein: CASSPKRGGGNEQFF.

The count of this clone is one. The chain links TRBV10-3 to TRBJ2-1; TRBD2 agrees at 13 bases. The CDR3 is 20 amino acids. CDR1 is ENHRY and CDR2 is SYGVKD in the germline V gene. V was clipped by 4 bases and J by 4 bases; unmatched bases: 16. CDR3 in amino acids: CAISGLLAGGPKWVYNEQFF. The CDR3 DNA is TGTGCCATCAGTGGTCTACTAGCGGGAGGGCCTAAATGGGTATACAATGAGCAGTTCTTC.

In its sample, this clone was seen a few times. The CDR3 DNA reads TGTGCCAGCAGCCAAGTGTGGGGGACTAGCGGGATGAACGGGGAGCTGTTTTTT. Amino acid sequence: CASSQVWGTSGMNGELFF. This chain connects TRBV4-2 to TRBJ2-2; 13 positions match TRBD2. CDR3 length: 18 amino acids. The germline gives CDR1 LGHNA, CDR2 YNFKEQ. Trimming took 1 base from V and 7 from J; bases not matched to a gene: 9.

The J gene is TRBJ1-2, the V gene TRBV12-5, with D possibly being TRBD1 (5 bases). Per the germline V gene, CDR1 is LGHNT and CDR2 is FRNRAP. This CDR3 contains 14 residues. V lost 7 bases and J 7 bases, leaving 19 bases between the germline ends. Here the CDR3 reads CASALGGRLFGYTF. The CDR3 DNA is TGTGCTAGTGCCCTCGGGGGACGACTATTTGGCTACACCTTC. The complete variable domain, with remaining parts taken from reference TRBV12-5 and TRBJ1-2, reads DARVTQTPRHKVTEMGQEVTMRCQPILGHNTVFWYRQTMMQGLELLAYFRNRAPLDDSGMPKDRFSAEMPDATLATLKIQPSEPRDSAVYFCASALGGRLFGYTFGSGTRLTVV.

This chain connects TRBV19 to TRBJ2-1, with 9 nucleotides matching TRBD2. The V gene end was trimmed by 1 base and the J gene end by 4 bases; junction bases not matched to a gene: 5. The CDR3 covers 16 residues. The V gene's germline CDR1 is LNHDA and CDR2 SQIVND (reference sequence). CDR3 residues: CASSIAQAGGYNEQFF. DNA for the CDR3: TGTGCCAGTAGTATAGCCCAAGCGGGAGGTTACAATGAGCAGTTCTTC.

CDR3 loop: CASSITGGDFETQYF. The CDR3 nucleotides read TGTGCCAGTAGTATAACAGGGGGGGACTTTGAGACCCAGTACTTC. The chain recombines TRBV19 with TRBJ2-5, with a weak D call TRBD1 (8 bases). V was cut by 2 bases and J by 5 bases, with 15 bases left in between. This CDR3 is 15 amino acids long. Germline loops: CDR1 LNHDA, CDR2 SQIVND (reference sequence). Complete variable domain (other parts from reference TRBV19 and TRBJ2-5): DGGITQSPKYLFRKEGQNVTLSCEQNLNHDAMYWYRQDPGQGLRLIYYSQIVNDFQKGDIAEGYSVSREKKESFPLTVTSAQKNPTAFYLCASSITGGDFETQYFGPGTRLLVL.

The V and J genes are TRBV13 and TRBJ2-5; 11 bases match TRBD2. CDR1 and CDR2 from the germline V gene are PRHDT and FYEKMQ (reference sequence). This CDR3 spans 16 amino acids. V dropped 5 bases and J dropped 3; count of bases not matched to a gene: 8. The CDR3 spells CASSRTGTSGKETQYF. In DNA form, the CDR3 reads TGTGCCAGCAGCAGAACCGGGACTAGCGGTAAAGAGACCCAGTACTTC.

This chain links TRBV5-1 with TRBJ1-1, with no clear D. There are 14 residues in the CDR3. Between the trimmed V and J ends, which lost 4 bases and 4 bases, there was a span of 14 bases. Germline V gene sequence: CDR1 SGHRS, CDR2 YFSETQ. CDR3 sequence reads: CASSPSQAGTEAFF. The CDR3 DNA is TGCGCCAGCAGCCCCAGCCAAGCGGGCACTGAAGCTTTCTTT.

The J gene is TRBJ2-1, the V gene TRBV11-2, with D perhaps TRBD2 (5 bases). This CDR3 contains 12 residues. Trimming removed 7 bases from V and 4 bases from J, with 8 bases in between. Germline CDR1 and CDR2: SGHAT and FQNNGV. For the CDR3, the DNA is TGTGCCAGCACCCCGGGGTACAATGAGCAGTTCTTC. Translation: CASTPGYNEQFF.

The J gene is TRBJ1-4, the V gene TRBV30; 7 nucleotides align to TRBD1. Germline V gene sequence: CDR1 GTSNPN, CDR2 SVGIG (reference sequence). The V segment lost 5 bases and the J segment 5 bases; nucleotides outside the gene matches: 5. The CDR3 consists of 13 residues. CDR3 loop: CAWGQVGNEKLFF. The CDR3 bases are TGTGCCTGGGGACAGGTCGGGAATGAAAAACTGTTTTTT. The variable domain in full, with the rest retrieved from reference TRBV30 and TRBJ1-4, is SQTIHQWPATLVQPVGSPLSLECTVEGTSNPNLYWYRQAAGRGLQLLFYSVGIGQISSEVPQNLSASRPQDRQFILSSKKLLLSDSGFYLCAWGQVGNEKLFFGSGTQLSVL.

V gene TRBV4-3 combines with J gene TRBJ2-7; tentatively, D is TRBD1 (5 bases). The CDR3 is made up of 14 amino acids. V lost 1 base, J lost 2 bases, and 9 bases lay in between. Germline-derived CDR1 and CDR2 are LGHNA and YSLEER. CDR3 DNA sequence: TGCGCCAGCAGCCAAGGGCAGGGCACCTACGAGCAGTACTTC. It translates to CASSQGQGTYEQYF.

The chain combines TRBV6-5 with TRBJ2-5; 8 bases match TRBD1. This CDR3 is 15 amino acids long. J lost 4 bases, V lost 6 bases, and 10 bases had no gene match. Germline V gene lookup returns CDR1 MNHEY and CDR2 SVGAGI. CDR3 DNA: TGTGCCAGCAGGCCCAGGGGGCGGTTGAGAGAGACCCAGTACTTC. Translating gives CASRPRGRLRETQYF.

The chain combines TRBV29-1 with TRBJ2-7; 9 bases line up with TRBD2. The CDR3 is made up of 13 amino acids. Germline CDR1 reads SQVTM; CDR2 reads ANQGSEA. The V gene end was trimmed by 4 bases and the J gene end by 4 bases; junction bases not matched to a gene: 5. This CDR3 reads CSVVLAGEYEQYF. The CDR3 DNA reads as TGCAGCGTTGTTTTAGCGGGAGAGTACGAGCAGTACTTC.

CDR3 loop: CASSQEPSGVGLETQYF. As DNA, the CDR3 is TGCGCCAGCAGCCAAGAGCCTAGCGGGGTAGGGCTAGAGACCCAGTACTTC. The chain combines TRBV4-3 with TRBJ2-5, with 9 bases matching TRBD2. This CDR3 region has 17 residues. Per germline, CDR1 LGHNA and CDR2 YSLEER. The J segment lost 4 bases and the V segment lost 0 bases, leaving 9 bases of the junction unmatched.

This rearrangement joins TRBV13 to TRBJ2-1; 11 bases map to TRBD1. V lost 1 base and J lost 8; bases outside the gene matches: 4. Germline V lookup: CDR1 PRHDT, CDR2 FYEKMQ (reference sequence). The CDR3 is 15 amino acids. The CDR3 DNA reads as TGTGCCAGCAGCTTAGTGGGGGACAGGGGGGATGAGCAGTTCTTC. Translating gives CASSLVGDRGDEQFF.

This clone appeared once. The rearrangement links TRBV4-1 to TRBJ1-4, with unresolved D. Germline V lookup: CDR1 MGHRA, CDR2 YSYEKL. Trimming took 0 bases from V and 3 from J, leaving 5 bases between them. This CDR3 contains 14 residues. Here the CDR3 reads CASSQDTANEKLFF. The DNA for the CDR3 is TGCGCCAGCAGCCAAGATACGGCTAATGAAAAACTGTTTTTT.

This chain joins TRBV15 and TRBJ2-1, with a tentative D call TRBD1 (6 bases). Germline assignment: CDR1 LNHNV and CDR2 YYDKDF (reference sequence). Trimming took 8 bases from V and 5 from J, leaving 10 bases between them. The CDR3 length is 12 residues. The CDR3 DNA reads TGTGCCACCCTGGACAGAAACAATGAGCAGTTCTTC. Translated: CATLDRNNEQFF.

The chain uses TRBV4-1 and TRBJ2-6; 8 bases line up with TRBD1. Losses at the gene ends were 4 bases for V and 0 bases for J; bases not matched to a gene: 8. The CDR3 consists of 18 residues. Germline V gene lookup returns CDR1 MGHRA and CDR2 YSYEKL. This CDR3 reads CASSRDRGPYSGANVLTF. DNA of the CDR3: TGCGCCAGCAGCCGAGACAGGGGACCCTACTCTGGGGCCAACGTCCTGACTTTC.

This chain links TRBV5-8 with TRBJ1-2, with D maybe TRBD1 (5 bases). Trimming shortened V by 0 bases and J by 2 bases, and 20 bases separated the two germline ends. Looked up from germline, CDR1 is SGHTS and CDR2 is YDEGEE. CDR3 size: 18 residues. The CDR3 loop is CASSLVGAETLTNYGYTF. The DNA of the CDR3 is TGTGCCAGCAGCTTGGTTGGGGCCGAGACGCTGACAAACTATGGCTACACCTTC.